The clone carrying this TCR beta chain was seen a handful of times. Antigen: not known. This record belongs to a study of T cells after yellow fever vaccination. Study background: SMART-Seq v4 Ultra Low Input served to prepare low-cell-number fractions. The study's findings and limits: Post-booster samples contained most primary-vaccination clones (approximately 96% CD4, about 90% CD8). CD4 and CD8 compartments shared a small share of clonotypes.

The CDR3 has 13 amino acids. Germline assignment: CDR1 SGHVS and CDR2 FQNEAQ. V was trimmed by 4 bases and J by 7 bases, leaving 11 bases between them. For TCR, cDNA came from 5'RACE template switching, which added a universal primer site and UMIs. TCRdb reanalysed the 5' RACE reads using MiXCR and keeps one entry per CDR3 protein. Of 450,000 to 550,000 distinct CDR3 sequences listed, less than 25% are singletons. V and J are TRBV7-8 and TRBJ2-1; D remains ambiguous. This TCR derives from a man aged 18 to 29 who received the YFV17D yellow fever vaccine. The sequencing used PBMCs, collected around 3 weeks after the first yellow fever vaccination. The CDR3 nucleotides read TGTGCCAGCAGCTCCAATCTCAGTAATGAGCAGTTCTTC. As protein: CASSSNLSNEQFF.